The 22 T cell receptor beta chains in this list originate from one sample, sequenced in a study of response to subunit inactivated influenza vaccine. Via MiXCR, TCRdb re-called the RT-PCR reads, giving one row per CDR3 protein. The sample includes 300,000 to 350,000 distinct CDR3 sequences, approximately 21% of them seen just once. The sample here was PBMCs from blood, taken less than 22 months after vaccination. The receptors stem from a man between 50 and 69 years old who received an inactivated influenza vaccine.

Many counts were recorded for this clonotype. The chain employs TRBV12-3 or TRBV12-4 and TRBJ2-7; 7 nucleotides line up with TRBD1. The CDR3 is made up of 15 amino acids. Losses at the gene ends were 5 bases for V and 5 bases for J; bases not matched to a gene: 12. The CDR3 loop is CASSTRTGPLDEQYF. As DNA, the CDR3 is TGTGCCAGCAGTACACGGACAGGACCTTTGGACGAGCAGTACTTC.

The V call is TRBV6-5, the J call TRBJ1-1; 7 bases are shared with TRBD1. Germline trimming cut 0 bases from V and 5 bases from J; bases unmatched to any gene: 3. This CDR3 spans 14 amino acids. Germline loops: CDR1 MNHEY, CDR2 SVGAGI. The chain's CDR3 is CASSYSAQGTEAFF. CDR3 DNA: TGTGCCAGCAGTTACTCAGCACAGGGGACTGAAGCTTTCTTT.

This clonotype was detected only a few times. The rearrangement links TRBV6-1 to TRBJ2-1, with TRBD2 identical over 7 bases. Trimming at V came to 6 bases and at J to 5 bases, leaving 7 bases not matched to a gene. Germline loops: CDR1 MNHNS, CDR2 SASEGT. The CDR3 is made up of 14 amino acids. The CDR3: CASRISGHNNEQFF. CDR3 nucleotides: TGTGCCAGCAGAATTAGCGGGCACAACAATGAGCAGTTCTTC.

The chain is built from TRBV20-1 and TRBJ2-4, with 10 positions matching TRBD1. Losses at the gene ends were 5 bases for V and 1 base for J; bases not matched to a gene: 2. Germline CDR1 reads DFQATT; CDR2 reads SNEGSKA (reference sequence). The CDR3 extends over 14 amino acids. CDR3 DNA: TGCAGTGCTCGGACAGGGGGGGCCAAAAACATTCAGTACTTC. Protein: CSARTGGAKNIQYF.

The rearrangement joins TRBV12-3 or TRBV12-4 to TRBJ2-2; no definite D call. Trimming took 2 bases from V and 0 from J, leaving 4 bases between them. The CDR3 loop spans 14 amino acids. The CDR3: CASSLHSNTGELFF. CDR3 coding DNA: TGTGCCAGCAGTTTACACTCGAACACCGGGGAGCTGTTTTTT.

The CDR3 loop reads CASSLSDGHQPQHF. The CDR3 bases are TGTGCCAGCAGTTTATCGGACGGACATCAGCCCCAGCATTTT. The rearrangement uses TRBV28 and TRBJ1-5; D not resolved. V was trimmed by 1 base and J by 5 bases, leaving 9 bases between them. The length of the CDR3 is 14 residues. Germline lookup yields CDR1 MDHEN and CDR2 SYDVKM.

This clonotype was seen only a few times. V usage is TRBV7-9 and J usage is TRBJ1-1; 11 nucleotides align to TRBD1. Germline CDR1 reads SEHNR; CDR2 reads FQNEAQ (reference sequence). The length of the CDR3 is 15 residues. The V gene end was trimmed by 6 bases and the J gene end by 1 base; junction bases not matched to a gene: 4. CDR3 in DNA: TGTGCCAGCAGACAGGACAGGGGGCGGAACACTGAAGCTTTCTTT. Protein: CASRQDRGRNTEAFF.

This clonotype turned up a few times. The J gene is TRBJ1-6, the V gene TRBV18; D ambiguous. Trimming shortened V by 0 bases and J by 7 bases, and 7 bases separated the two germline ends. The CDR3 is 14 amino acids. CDR1 is KGHSH, CDR2 LQKENI, per germline. The CDR3 nucleotides read TGTGCCAGCTCACCACCGGCGCCAAATTCACCCCTCCACTTT. Its protein is CASSPPAPNSPLHF.

V usage is TRBV1 and J usage is TRBJ2-7; the listed D gene, TRBD2, was not tested against the DNA. TRBV1 is classified as a pseudogene. The CDR3 extends over 19 amino acids. The CDR3 here is CTAPGNPNRLAGPSYEQYF. The DNA for the CDR3 is TGCACCGCTCCGGGGAATCCCAATCGGCTAGCGGGACCCTCCTACGAGCAGTACTTC.

This clonotype was detected a few times. The rearrangement uses TRBV7-2 and TRBJ2-1; D gene ambiguous. Germline V gene data show CDR1 as SGHTA and CDR2 as FQGNSA. The CDR3 loop spans 14 amino acids. V lost 2 bases to trimming and J lost 7 bases, with 12 bases between them. DNA of the CDR3: TGTGCCAGCAGCTTATTGTCAGTGGCGAATGAGCAGTTCTTC. It specifies CASSLLSVANEQFF.

The CDR3 here is CASSFGPSGTNEKLFF. As DNA, the CDR3 is TGTGCCAGCAGCTTCGGACCCAGCGGGACTAATGAAAAACTGTTTTTT. This chain uses TRBV5-5 with TRBJ1-4; no clear D gene. Germline V gene sequence: CDR1 SGHKS, CDR2 YYEKEE (reference sequence). CDR3 size: 16 residues. V was cut by 2 bases and J by 2 bases, with 13 bases left in between.

The chain joins TRBV5-4 to TRBJ2-2; D call uncertain. V shed 0 bases and J shed 4 bases, with 13 bases lying between them. The CDR3 runs 16 residues. Germline loops: CDR1 SGHNT, CDR2 YYREEE (reference sequence). CDR3 amino acids: CASSLDAKASTGELFF. The CDR3 coding sequence is TGTGCCAGCAGCTTGGATGCCAAAGCTAGCACCGGGGAGCTGTTTTTT.

This clonotype was observed at least ten times. This sequence joins TRBV2 and TRBJ2-1; D may be TRBD1 (5 bases). Germline assignment: CDR1 SNHLY and CDR2 FYNNEI. The CDR3 length is 15 residues. The V and J ends lost 6 bases and 9 bases respectively, with 21 bases between them. The CDR3 region is CASREDTTRRIEQFF. CDR3 nucleotide sequence: TGTGCCAGCAGAGAGGACACAACCCGGCGGATTGAGCAGTTCTTC.

This clonotype was counted ten times or more. This chain connects TRBV15 to TRBJ1-5; a weak D match, TRBD1 (6 bases). V lost 3 bases to trimming and J lost 1 base, with 10 bases between them. CDR3 length equals 15 residues. The germline V gene encodes CDR1 LNHNV and CDR2 YYDKDF (reference sequence). The CDR3 DNA sequence: TGTGCCACCAGCAGGGATGGACAGAGCAATCAGCCCCAGCATTTT. The encoded protein is CATSRDGQSNQPQHF.

V usage is TRBV5-4 and J usage is TRBJ2-3, with 7 bases lining up with TRBD2. Germline lookup yields CDR1 SGHNT and CDR2 YYREEE (reference sequence). The CDR3 extends over 16 amino acids. V dropped 0 bases and J dropped 4; count of bases not matched to a gene: 8. CDR3 coding DNA: TGTGCCAGCAGCTTGGCCATGGGCGGGGGACCAGATACGCAGTATTTT. It yields the protein CASSLAMGGGPDTQYF. Drawing the rest from reference TRBV5-4 and TRBJ2-3, the complete variable domain is ETGVTQSPTHLIKTRGQQVTLRCSSQSGHNTVSWYQQALGQGPQFIFQYYREEENGRGNFPPRFSGLQFPNYSSELNVNALELDDSALYLCASSLAMGGGPDTQYFGPGTRLTVL.

This sequence joins TRBV11-2 and TRBJ2-5; perhaps TRBD2 as D (6 bases). Trimming shortened V by 1 base and J by 0 bases, and 15 bases separated the two germline ends. The CDR3 totals 17 residues. Germline assignment: CDR1 SGHAT and CDR2 FQNNGV. CDR3 protein: CASSLVPPGRYQETQYF. The CDR3 DNA sequence: TGTGCCAGCAGCTTAGTCCCGCCAGGGAGGTACCAAGAGACCCAGTACTTC.

This clonotype was found many times. DNA for the CDR3: TGTGCCAGCAGTTTAAGTCAGGGGGGACAGCCCCAGCATTTT. Translating gives CASSLSQGGQPQHF. V is TRBV12-3 or TRBV12-4 and J is TRBJ1-5; TRBD1 aligns across 7 bases. CDR3 size: 14 residues. V dropped 2 bases and J dropped 7; count of bases not matched to a gene: 5.

This clonotype was observed a handful of times. This chain uses TRBV7-2 with TRBJ2-1; D is possibly TRBD1 (6 bases). The germline V and J ends were trimmed by 1 base and 5 bases, with 12 bases remaining between them. The CDR3 consists of 15 residues. Germline V gene data show CDR1 as SGHTA and CDR2 as FQGNSA. The CDR3 is CASSLVSRGNNEQFF. DNA of the CDR3: TGTGCCAGCAGCTTAGTATCCAGGGGAAACAATGAGCAGTTCTTC.

J is TRBJ2-7 and V is TRBV6-1, with 7 bases lining up with TRBD2. CDR3 size: 14 residues. Germline values: CDR1 MNHNS, CDR2 SASEGT. V lost 6 bases and J lost 0; bases outside the gene matches: 5. The CDR3 spells CASRPRLASYEQYF. Written as DNA, the CDR3 is TGTGCCAGCAGACCCCGACTAGCCTCCTACGAGCAGTACTTC.

In its sample, this clonotype was seen a few times. V and J are TRBV12-3 or TRBV12-4 and TRBJ1-6, with 9 bases fitting TRBD1. The CDR3 is 14 residues long. V lost 9 bases and J lost 8; bases outside the gene matches: 8. CDR3 loop: CASRRTGDYSPLHF. In DNA form, the CDR3 reads TGTGCCAGTAGACGGACAGGGGATTATTCACCCCTCCACTTT.

This clonotype has at least ten counts. The chain carries TRBV6-5 and TRBJ2-3; TRBD2 matches at 7 bases. The V gene end was trimmed by 2 bases and the J gene end by 3 bases; junction bases not matched to a gene: 11. The CDR3 is 17 amino acids. Germline loops: CDR1 MNHEY, CDR2 SVGAGI. CDR3 amino acids: CASSYLSGGSRTDTQYF. CDR3 DNA: TGTGCCAGCAGTTACCTATCCGGCGGGAGTCGTACAGATACGCAGTATTTT.

This clonotype was observed a handful of times. The rearrangement joins TRBV6-2 or TRBV6-3 to TRBJ1-1, with D unclear. The CDR3 is made up of 14 amino acids. Trimming left V 2 bases short and J 4 bases short, with 11 bases between. The germline V gene encodes CDR1 MNHEY and CDR2 SVGEGT. Here the CDR3 reads CASSYGRLGTEAFF. In DNA, the CDR3 is TGTGCCAGCAGTTACGGAAGGTTGGGCACTGAAGCTTTCTTT.